This T cell receptor beta chain is drawn from a study of technical replicates of blood from a few donors. The V gene's germline CDR1 is SGHAT and CDR2 FQNNGV. J lost 4 bases, V lost 5 bases, and 8 bases had no gene match. The CDR3 length is 15 residues. TCRdb's copy holds only in-frame clones and misses some; the assay was immunoSEQ multiplex PCR. The repertoire holds 44,000 or so clones, with around nine tenths as singletons. The rearrangement uses TRBV11-2 and TRBJ2-7; 10 nucleotides match TRBD2. Source material: PBMCs. The receptor was isolated from a human donor in good health. Some clones in this sample may be carry-over from other donors' samples. CDR3 in amino acids: CASSPTSGAWYEQYF. In DNA, the CDR3 is TGTGCCAGCAGCCCAACTAGCGGGGCATGGTACGAGCAGTACTTC.